The next 21 T cell receptor beta chains were all read from a single sample in a study of blood T cell repertoires in COVID-19. Only in-frame clones appear in the TCRdb table, and some are missing; sequencing was by immunoSEQ multiplex PCR. The data hold tens of thousands of clones, with more than 75% observed a single time. Sequenced sample: peripheral blood. The receptor set was obtained from a man aged 40-50 years with COVID-19, enrolled during active disease.

The rearrangement uses TRBV27 and TRBJ2-5; 8 bases align to TRBD1. Trimming removed 3 bases from V and 4 bases from J; junction bases left unmatched: 4. Germline CDR1 and CDR2: MNHEY and SMNVEV (reference sequence). The length of the CDR3 is 14 residues. CDR3 coding DNA: TGTGCCAGCAGTTTGGACAGGGCTGGAGAGACCCAGTACTTC. Translation gives CASSLDRAGETQYF.

DNA for the CDR3: TGTGCCTGGACTCTCGACTCGAAGGAGACCCAGTACTTC. Translated: CAWTLDSKETQYF. V is TRBV30 and J is TRBJ2-5, with D uncertain. This CDR3 has 13 amino acids. V lost 4 bases, J lost 5 bases, and 14 bases lay in between. Germline CDR1 is GTSNPN and CDR2 is SVGIG (reference sequence).

The gene calls are TRBV7-8 and TRBJ1-3; D unclear. This CDR3 contains 16 residues. Germline V CDR1 and CDR2: SGHVS, FQNEAQ. Trimming left V 1 base short and J 0 bases short, with 10 bases between. CDR3 sequence: CASSLGSPISGNTIYF. The CDR3 DNA sequence: TGTGCCAGCAGCTTAGGGAGCCCGATCTCTGGAAACACCATATATTTT.

V is TRBV15 and J is TRBJ1-5; 8 nucleotides align to TRBD1. The CDR3 is 13 residues long. The ends lost 6 bases at V and 3 bases at J; junction bases unmatched: 1. From germline, CDR1 is LNHNV and CDR2 YYDKDF (reference sequence). CDR3 sequence (DNA): TGTGCCACCAGGGGACAGGACAATCAGCCCCAGCATTTT. This encodes CATRGQDNQPQHF.

The rearrangement uses TRBV29-1 and TRBJ1-2; TRBD1 is a possible D gene (5 bases). Germline CDR1 reads SQVTM; CDR2 reads ANQGSEA. There are 11 residues in the CDR3. The V gene lost 5 bases and the J gene lost 8 bases, with 12 bases spanning the gap. Here the CDR3 reads CSVNQGNGYTF. The CDR3 nucleotides read TGCAGCGTTAATCAGGGAAACGGCTACACCTTC.

CDR3 in DNA: TGTGCCAGCAGCGCGGATCAGCCCCAGCATTTT. Translated: CASSADQPQHF. The chain couples TRBV21-1 to TRBJ1-5. TRBV21-1 counts as a pseudogene. The length of the CDR3 is 11 residues.

The chain uses TRBV19 and TRBJ2-2; 11 nucleotides match TRBD2. V trimming: 7 bases; J trimming: 3 bases; junction bases outside the gene matches: 10. Germline V gene lookup returns CDR1 LNHDA and CDR2 SQIVND (reference sequence). This CDR3 region has 17 residues. The CDR3 loop reads CASMGLAGGPDTGELFF. For the CDR3, the DNA is TGTGCCAGTATGGGTTTAGCGGGAGGGCCGGACACCGGGGAGCTGTTTTTT.

This chain connects TRBV2 to TRBJ1-5; no reliable D call. Germline V CDR1 and CDR2: SNHLY, FYNNEI. The V and J ends lost 5 bases and 2 bases respectively, with 13 bases between them. The CDR3 runs to 15 residues. This CDR3 is CASSPPLRGNQPQHF. In nucleotides, the CDR3 is TGTGCCAGCAGTCCCCCCCTGCGGGGCAATCAGCCCCAGCATTTT.

This clone was seen a single time. The chain joins TRBV29-1 to TRBJ1-1; no definite D call. The germline V gene has CDR1 SQVTM and CDR2 ANQGSEA. V was pared by 7 bases and J by 7 bases, with 13 bases between. This CDR3 contains 11 residues. The CDR3, as DNA: TGCAGCGCTCTCTTGGCGGGTGAAGCTTTCTTT. This encodes CSALLAGEAFF.

The chain's CDR3 is CASSLEVGTAGELFF. CDR3 coding DNA: TGTGCCAGCAGCTTAGAAGTCGGGACAGCCGGGGAGCTGTTTTTT. The chain links TRBV7-2 to TRBJ2-2, with TRBD1 matching 7 bases. Germline CDR1 is SGHTA and CDR2 is FQGNSA. The J segment lost 6 bases and the V segment lost 1 base, leaving 5 bases of the junction unmatched. This CDR3 is 15 amino acids long.

The V call is TRBV29-1, the J call TRBJ1-2; D is possibly TRBD1 (5 bases). Between the trimmed V and J ends, which lost 2 bases and 2 bases, there was a span of 9 bases. Germline CDR1 SQVTM, CDR2 ANQGSEA. The length of the CDR3 is 13 residues. DNA for the CDR3: TGCAGCGTTGAATACAGGTCGAACTATGGCTACACCTTC. This codes for CSVEYRSNYGYTF.

The chain links TRBV5-1 to TRBJ2-3; D remains ambiguous. Germline lookup yields CDR1 SGHRS and CDR2 YFSETQ. The CDR3 has 16 residues. V was cut by 0 bases and J by 3 bases, with 14 bases left in between. The CDR3 loop reads CASSLGAWVATDTQYF. DNA of the CDR3: TGCGCCAGCAGCTTGGGGGCATGGGTTGCAACAGATACGCAGTATTTT. The entire variable domain, with the rest obtained from reference TRBV5-1 and TRBJ2-3, is as follows: KAGVTQTPRYLIKTRGQQVTLSCSPISGHRSVSWYQQTPGQGLQFLFEYFSETQRNKGNFPGRFSGRQFSNSRSEMNVSTLELGDSALYLCASSLGAWVATDTQYFGPGTRLTVL.

The chain combines TRBV10-3 with TRBJ1-2; weak D call: TRBD1 (6 bases). The CDR3 contains 12 residues. Germline values: CDR1 ENHRY, CDR2 SYGVKD. V lost 6 bases to trimming and J lost 6 bases, with 11 bases between them. The CDR3 spells CAISRQGHGYTF. Written as DNA, the CDR3 is TGTGCCATCAGCAGGCAGGGGCATGGCTACACCTTC.

This rearrangement joins TRBV18 to TRBJ2-7; weak D call: TRBD1 (5 bases). Germline V gives CDR1 KGHSH, CDR2 LQKENI. V lost 2 bases, J lost 1 base, and 12 bases lay in between. The CDR3 has 15 amino acids. The CDR3 sequence: CASSPKAGWSYEQYF. The CDR3 coding sequence is TGTGCCAGCTCACCAAAGGCAGGGTGGTCCTACGAGCAGTACTTC. Full variable domain (remainder filled in from reference TRBV18 and TRBJ2-7): NAGVMQNPRHLVRRRGQEARLRCSPMKGHSHVYWYRQLPEEGLKFMVYLQKENIIDESGMPKERFSAEFPKEGPSILRIQQVVRGDSAAYFCASSPKAGWSYEQYFGPGTRLTVT.

The chain is built from TRBV15 and TRBJ2-5; 9 nucleotides line up with TRBD1. V dropped 3 bases and J dropped 5; count of bases not matched to a gene: 1. This CDR3 contains 13 residues. Germline CDR1 reads LNHNV; CDR2 reads YYDKDF (reference sequence). As DNA, the CDR3 is TGTGCCACCAGCAGGGGACAGGGCGAGACCCAGTACTTC. The encoded protein is CATSRGQGETQYF.

The chain recombines TRBV29-1 with TRBJ2-7, with TRBD2 as a possible D gene (7 bases). The germline V and J ends were trimmed by 4 bases and 2 bases, with 18 bases remaining between them. CDR3 size: 15 residues. Germline V gene lookup returns CDR1 SQVTM and CDR2 ANQGSEA. CDR3 DNA: TGCAGCGTTGGACCTATAAGGGGGGGGCCCTACGAGCAGTACTTC. Protein: CSVGPIRGGPYEQYF.

This clone was observed a single time. The chain carries TRBV28 and TRBJ1-1; weak D call: TRBD1 (5 bases). Germline CDR1 and CDR2: MDHEN and SYDVKM. The length of the CDR3 is 14 residues. Deletions cut 7 bases from V and 0 bases from J, with 12 bases between. CDR3 in DNA: TGTGCCAGCATCCCCGACAGACTGAACACTGAAGCTTTCTTT. This sequence encodes CASIPDRLNTEAFF.

This clone appeared once. The junction shows a germline mismatch at one end, possibly a read error. The chain links TRBV7-7 to TRBJ2-5; 8 nucleotides line up with TRBD2. The germline CDR1 and CDR2 sequences are SSHAT and FNYEAQ (reference sequence). The CDR3 runs 16 residues. The CDR3: CASSGGAGAYQETQYF. The CDR3 coding sequence is TGTGCTAGCAGCGGTGGAGCGGGGGCCTACCAAGAGACCCAGTACTTC.

The chain employs TRBV7-9 and TRBJ2-7; no definite D call. V was trimmed by 2 bases and J by 2 bases, leaving 7 bases between them. The CDR3 consists of 13 residues. Germline values: CDR1 SEHNR, CDR2 FQNEAQ (reference sequence). CDR3 protein: CASSLPEAYEQYF. CDR3 coding DNA: TGTGCCAGCAGCTTACCAGAGGCCTACGAGCAGTACTTC.

The chain employs TRBV28 and TRBJ1-2, with 9 bases identical to TRBD1. V shed 3 bases and J 2 bases; nucleotides not matched to a gene: 13. Per germline, CDR1 MDHEN and CDR2 SYDVKM. The CDR3 totals 18 residues. In nucleotides, the CDR3 is TGTGCCAGCAGTTTCACGGGACAGGGTAGCACCTTGAACTATGGCTACACCTTC. Its protein is CASSFTGQGSTLNYGYTF.

V usage is TRBV5-1 and J usage is TRBJ2-7, with 10 bases matching TRBD1. With 3 bases clipped from V and 0 bases from J, the junction kept 3 bases outside the gene matches. This CDR3 has 15 amino acids. Germline values: CDR1 SGHRS, CDR2 YFSETQ. The CDR3 bases are TGCGCCAGCAGCTCGACAGGGGGCACCTCCTACGAGCAGTACTTC. Encoded protein: CASSSTGGTSYEQYF.